The clone carrying this T cell receptor beta chain was found many times. This record comes from a study of early T cells in non-severe SARS-CoV-2 infection. Each CDR3 protein gets one entry after TCRdb re-called the 5' RACE reads with MiXCR. The sample comprises about 90,000 distinct CDR3 sequences, 10% to 15% of which are singletons, and 4.4% rests with the top ten. CDR1 and CDR2 from the germline V gene are KGHSH and LQKENI. The V gene lost 3 bases and the J gene lost 4 bases, with 10 bases spanning the gap. This CDR3 region has 13 residues. The V call is TRBV18, the J call TRBJ2-7; D possibly corresponds to TRBD1 (5 bases). The sequence came from an adult who was a healthcare worker with PCR-confirmed SARS-CoV-2 infection or an uninfected control (not recorded which). Here the sequenced sample was whole blood, taken at baseline. The CDR3 here is CASSPRAEYEQYF. The CDR3 DNA reads as TGTGCCAGCTCACCCAGGGCGGAGTACGAGCAGTACTTC.